Sequencing of this TCR beta chain was carried out in a study of OX40 agonist ivuxolimab in advanced cancers. For the study at large: Participants, 82.7% male, averaged roughly 59 years of age, ranging from about 23 to 79. Study-level results: Within 6 weeks, CD4+ and CD8+ blood T cells expanded clonally at 0.1 to 3.0 mg/kg. More expanded clones were found, on average, in CD8+ than in CD4+ T cells.

This CDR3 has 17 residues. V lost 1 base and J lost 7, with 19 bases in between. Germline V gives CDR1 LNHDA, CDR2 SQIVND (reference sequence). As to this clone: The antigen is undetermined.

The data were produced by immunoSEQ multiplex PCR, yet TCRdb's version contains in-frame clones alone and is incomplete. The sample contains some 57,000 clones, approximately 85% of which appear only once. The chain employs TRBV19 and TRBJ1-4, with a possible D match to TRBD1 (6 bases). The sequence derives from an adult with an advanced solid tumor such as melanoma, head and neck, liver or kidney cancer. The sequencing used CD4+ or CD8+ T cells sorted from blood, collected in a trial of the OX40 agonist ivuxolimab. In DNA form, the CDR3 reads TGTGCCAGTAGTATAGCTCTCCCGGGACAACGGACTGAAAAACTGTTTTTT. Translating gives CASSIALPGQRTEKLFF.